The 5 T cell receptor beta chains listed next were all sequenced from one sample in a study of T cells in Graves' hyperthyroidism and ophthalmopathy. Amplification of TCR beta CDR3 regions used RNA as the template. HTBI primers drove first-round RT-PCR of the TCR CDR3. TCRdb analysed the multiplex PCR reads with MiXCR anew, one entry per CDR3 protein. The sample yields about 330,000 distinct CDR3 sequences, roughly an eighth seen once. Sequenced material: blood. These receptors came from a woman aged 40 to 50 with Graves' ophthalmopathy.

This clonotype has at least ten counts. The V gene is TRBV20-1, the J gene TRBJ2-7; 12 bases match TRBD2. Per germline, CDR1 DFQATT and CDR2 SNEGSKA (reference sequence). The CDR3 extends over 16 amino acids. V was pared by 7 bases and J by 4 bases, with 14 bases of the junction left unmatched. DNA for the CDR3: TGCAGTGTAGAGCCTCGGACTAGCGGGATCCCATACGAGCAGTACTTC. As protein: CSVEPRTSGIPYEQYF.

This clonotype appeared many times. The chain links TRBV7-9 to TRBJ2-1, with TRBD2 matching 8 bases. CDR3 size: 16 residues. Germline lookup yields CDR1 SEHNR and CDR2 FQNEAQ (reference sequence). The junction had 11 bases not matched to a gene; V was cut back by 2 bases and J by 8 bases. The CDR3 sequence: CASSLRWSGSIYEQFF. Here the CDR3 DNA reads TGTGCCAGCAGCTTAAGGTGGAGCGGGAGCATCTATGAGCAGTTCTTC.

This clonotype was observed a handful of times. The chain carries TRBV6-2 or TRBV6-3 and TRBJ1-5; weak D call: TRBD1 (6 bases). The CDR3 totals 15 residues. CDR1 is MNHEY, CDR2 SVGEGT, per germline. Trimming shortened V by 4 bases and J by 5 bases, and 15 bases separated the two germline ends. The CDR3 DNA sequence: TGTGCCAGCAGTTCTTATCGGGACACTGATCAGCCCCAGCATTTT. Amino acid sequence: CASSSYRDTDQPQHF.

This clonotype was counted only a few times. The chain joins TRBV9 to TRBJ2-1; 8 bases are a match to TRBD2. Germline assignment: CDR1 SGDLS and CDR2 YYNGEE. With V trimmed by 4 bases and J by 5 bases, 8 bases remained unmatched. This CDR3 region has 15 residues. CDR3 in DNA: TGTGCCAGCAGCCGGGGGGGGGATAGGAACAATGAGCAGTTCTTC. Its translation: CASSRGGDRNNEQFF.

This clonotype was seen many times. The chain combines TRBV12-3 or TRBV12-4 with TRBJ2-1; weak D call: TRBD2 (5 bases). Trimming shortened V by 3 bases and J by 10 bases, and 10 bases separated the two germline ends. The CDR3 runs 12 residues. The chain's CDR3 is CASSFSSGEQFF. CDR3 sequence (DNA): TGTGCCAGCAGTTTTTCGTCGGGGGAGCAGTTCTTC.